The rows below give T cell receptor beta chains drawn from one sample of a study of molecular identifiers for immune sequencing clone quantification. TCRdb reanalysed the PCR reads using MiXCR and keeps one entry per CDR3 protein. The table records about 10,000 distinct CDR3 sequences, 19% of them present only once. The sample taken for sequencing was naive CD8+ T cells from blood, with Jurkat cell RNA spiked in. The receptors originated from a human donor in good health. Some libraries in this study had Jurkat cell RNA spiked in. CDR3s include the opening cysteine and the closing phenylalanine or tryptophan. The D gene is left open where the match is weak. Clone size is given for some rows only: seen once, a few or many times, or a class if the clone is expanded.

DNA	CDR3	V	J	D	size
TGTGCCAGCAGCTTAGAGGGACTAAAGGTCCCCTACAATGAGCAGTCCTTC	CASSLEGLKVPYNEQSF	TRBV7-2	TRBJ2-1	TRBD2	once
TGCGCCAGCAGTGAGCCGGGACAGGGGGTCAATCAGCCCCAGCATTTT	CASSEPGQGVNQPQHF	TRBV10-2	TRBJ1-5	TRBD1	many
TGTGCCAGCAGACATGAGGCGCAGGCCGGCTACACCTTC	CASRHEAQAGYTF	TRBV7-9	TRBJ1-2	-	-
TGTGCCAGCAGCCCGCCAGAATCGCCGTTCGACGAGCAGTACTTC	CASSPPESPFDEQYF	TRBV5-4	TRBJ2-7	-	many
TGTGCCAGCAGTAGGGGGAACACTGAAGCTTTCTTT	CASSRGNTEAFF	TRBV5-4	TRBJ1-1	-	many
TGCAGCGTTTATTTCGTGACTAATGAAAAACTGTTTTTT	CSVYFVTNEKLFF	TRBV29-1	TRBJ1-4	-	medium-sized
TGTGCCAGCAGTGTGGGCAGGGCATCCTACAATGAGCAGTTCTTC	CASSVGRASYNEQFF	TRBV2	TRBJ2-1	-	-
TGCGCCAGCAGCCAAGGGGCGGGAGTAGGGGAGACCCAGTACTTC	CASSQGAGVGETQYF	TRBV4-3	TRBJ2-5	TRBD2	medium-sized
TGCGCCAGCAGCCAAGACCCTCAGCGATTCGAGCAGTACTTC	CASSQDPQRFEQYF	TRBV4-3	TRBJ2-7	-	-
TGTGCCAGCACCCAGACAGGGACCGACTGGAACACCATATATTTT	CASTQTGTDWNTIYF	TRBV2	TRBJ1-3	TRBD1	many
TGTGCCAGCAGCTTAGAATATTCCAGCCCGGGCTGGGAGCAGTACTTC	CASSLEYSSPGWEQYF	TRBV11-2	TRBJ2-7	-	-
TGCAGGGTACCGGGACAGGGTAGTAAGGGGCGCGGTGGGCAGTTCTTC	CRVPGQGSKGRGGQFF	TRBV20-1	TRBJ2-1	TRBD1	-
TGTGCTAGTGGTTTAGGGGTATTCAGCACAGATACGCAGTATTTT	CASGLGVFSTDTQYF	TRBV12-5	TRBJ2-3	-	medium-sized
TGTGCCAGCACCGAAGGGACTAGCGGGAGGGCCTACAATGAGCAGTTCTTC	CASTEGTSGRAYNEQFF	TRBV27	TRBJ2-1	TRBD2	medium-sized
TGTGCCAGCAGCCCCACAGGGGGCGAGCAGTACTTC	CASSPTGGEQYF	TRBV7-9	TRBJ2-7	TRBD1	many
TGTGCCAGCAGTGAGAAGACAGGGACGAACACTGAAGCTTTCTTT	CASSEKTGTNTEAFF	TRBV6-4	TRBJ1-1	TRBD1	many
TGCGCCAGCAGCCAAGATCTGGGGCCTAGAAGCCAGCCCCAGCATTTT	CASSQDLGPRSQPQHF	TRBV4-3	TRBJ1-5	-	medium-sized
TGTGCCAGCAGTTTATCAAGTAGCAATCAGCCCCAGCATTTT	CASSLSSSNQPQHF	TRBV27	TRBJ1-5	-	many
TGTGCCAGCAGCCCATTACTAGCGGGAGGGCCGGGAGATACGCAGTATTTT	CASSPLLAGGPGDTQYF	TRBV7-6	TRBJ2-3	TRBD2	medium-sized
TGTGCCAGCAGCTTAGGGTCCGGACTAGCGGGAGCCAACGAGCAGTACTTC	CASSLGSGLAGANEQYF	TRBV11-2	TRBJ2-7	TRBD2	many
TGCGCCAGCAGCCAACTCCAGGGGATTTTAGCCTACGAGCAGTACTTC	CASSQLQGILAYEQYF	TRBV4-1	TRBJ2-7	-	few
TGTGCCAGCAGCTCCCCAATCACTAGCGGGAGTGCGTACGAGCAGTACTTC	CASSSPITSGSAYEQYF	TRBV7-9	TRBJ2-7	TRBD2	medium-sized
TGTGCCAGCAGCCAAGAATATTTGCCAAGCTCCTACGAGCGGTACTTC	CASSQEYLPSSYERYF	TRBV4-2	TRBJ2-7	-	-
TGTGCCAGCAGCGCTAGCGGGATCGGATACGAGCAGTACTTC	CASSASGIGYEQYF	TRBV7-9	TRBJ2-7	TRBD2	few
TGCAGTGCTAGAGATAATTGGGTCGCAGATACGCAGTATTTT	CSARDNWVADTQYF	TRBV20-1	TRBJ2-3	-	medium-sized
TGCGCCAGTAAAATCAAAGGACAGGACAATGAGCAGTTCTTC	CASKIKGQDNEQFF	TRBV5-1	TRBJ2-1	TRBD1	-
TGCAGTGCTAGAGATCTAGCCGAGCAGTACTTC	CSARDLAEQYF	TRBV20-1	TRBJ2-7	-	few
TGTGCCAGCAGCCAAGGGGCACAAGCAGAGACCCAGTACTTC	CASSQGAQAETQYF	TRBV7-9	TRBJ2-5	-	-
TGTGCCAGCAGCTTAGACGGAGGGGGGCCTCGAGGCACTGAAGCTTTCTTT	CASSLDGGGPRGTEAFF	TRBV11-2	TRBJ1-1	-	-
TGTGCCAGCAGCCCCCCTCCGGGACAGGGGTCATCAGATACGCAGTATTTT	CASSPPPGQGSSDTQYF	TRBV7-3	TRBJ2-3	TRBD1	many
TGTGCCAGCAGCTTAGGGGGACAAGCCGGGGAGCTGTTTTTT	CASSLGGQAGELFF	TRBV7-8	TRBJ2-2	-	many
TGTGCCAGCAGTTTCAGGGACCTACAAGAGACCCAGTACTTC	CASSFRDLQETQYF	TRBV28	TRBJ2-5	-	medium-sized
TGTGCCAGCGGGCCCCTAGCGGGAGTCTATGAGCAGTTCTTC	CASGPLAGVYEQFF	TRBV21-1	TRBJ2-1	-	medium-sized
TGTGCCATCAGTAGAACTGACAGGGACCCTTCTAACTATGGCTACACCTTC	CAISRTDRDPSNYGYTF	TRBV10-3	TRBJ1-2	TRBD1	medium-sized
TGTGCCAGCAGTGCCCAGGGGGGAGGTAACGAGCAGTACTTC	CASSAQGGGNEQYF	TRBV6-6	TRBJ2-7	-	medium-sized
TGCGCCAGCAGCCTAACTAGCGGGGGGGCCTACGAGCAGTACTTC	CASSLTSGGAYEQYF	TRBV5-1	TRBJ2-7	TRBD2	many
TGTGCCAGCAGTTGTAGGGGTTGCCCTGAAGCTTTCTTT	CASSCRGCPEAFF	TRBV27	TRBJ1-1	-	medium-sized
TGTGCCAGCAGCTTAGCGGGGGGTGGAGTGGATACGCAGTATTTT	CASSLAGGGVDTQYF	TRBV7-8	TRBJ2-3	-	medium-sized